This T cell receptor (beta chain) was found in a study of blood T cells in healthy people across ages. V lost 5 bases and J lost 2; bases outside the gene matches: 7. Germline values: CDR1 MGHDK, CDR2 SYGVNS. The CDR3 covers 15 residues. This clonotype was counted between two and nine times. Its target is not known. The donors, all healthy, were Caucasians living in Russia, aged about 6 to 100. No fewer than 6 micrograms of total RNA were isolated from every sample. General study results and limits: Relative to aged donors, long-lived donors carried more naive CD4+ cells and displayed higher diversity. Older age coincided with a roughly linear decline in TCR beta diversity per million T cells.

Primed by a sample-barcoded 5' primer and a J-beta primer mix, a second PCR proceeded for about 7 to 11 cycles. TCRdb used MiXCR to reprocess the 5' RACE reads, holding one entry per CDR3 protein. The sample holds about 1.6 million distinct CDR3 sequences; around 36% are singletons and the top ten take approximately 11%. The receptor was derived from a woman aged 30 to 39 in good health. The chain uses TRBV25-1 and TRBJ1-1, with 8 bases identical to TRBD1. Material: blood. CDR3 amino acids: CASSSPGGGNTEAFF. The CDR3, as DNA: TGTGCCAGCAGTTCCCCAGGGGGCGGAAACACTGAAGCTTTCTTT.